This T cell receptor beta chain was documented in a study of T cells in Graves' hyperthyroidism and ophthalmopathy. Study-wide points: By a 13 V-J model, ophthalmopathy was set apart from stable hyperthyroidism. Expanded thyroid clonotypes (above 0.001) were mostly also found in blood.

V was trimmed by 1 base and J by 3 bases, leaving 10 bases between them. The V gene's germline CDR1 is DFQATT and CDR2 SNEGSKA (reference sequence). The CDR3 sequence is 13 residues long. The source material, RNA transcripts, was used to amplify TCR beta CDR3 regions. With the HTBI primer set, the TCR CDR3 went through a first round of RT-PCR. One entry per CDR3 protein results from TCRdb running MiXCR on the multiplex PCR reads. The repertoire holds 660,000 or so distinct CDR3 sequences, with less than 25% as singletons. This clonotype was observed many times. Its antigen is still unknown. Clinical symptoms, serum thyroxine and TRAb, thyroid ultrasound and orbital computed tomography together formed the diagnostic basis.

Sequenced: blood. This sequence originates from a man younger than 45 with Graves' ophthalmopathy. The chain has TRBV20-1 and TRBJ2-7, with D maybe TRBD2 (6 bases). The CDR3 here is CSARVRGNYEQYF. As DNA, the CDR3 is TGCAGTGCTAGAGTGCGGGGAAACTACGAGCAGTACTTC.